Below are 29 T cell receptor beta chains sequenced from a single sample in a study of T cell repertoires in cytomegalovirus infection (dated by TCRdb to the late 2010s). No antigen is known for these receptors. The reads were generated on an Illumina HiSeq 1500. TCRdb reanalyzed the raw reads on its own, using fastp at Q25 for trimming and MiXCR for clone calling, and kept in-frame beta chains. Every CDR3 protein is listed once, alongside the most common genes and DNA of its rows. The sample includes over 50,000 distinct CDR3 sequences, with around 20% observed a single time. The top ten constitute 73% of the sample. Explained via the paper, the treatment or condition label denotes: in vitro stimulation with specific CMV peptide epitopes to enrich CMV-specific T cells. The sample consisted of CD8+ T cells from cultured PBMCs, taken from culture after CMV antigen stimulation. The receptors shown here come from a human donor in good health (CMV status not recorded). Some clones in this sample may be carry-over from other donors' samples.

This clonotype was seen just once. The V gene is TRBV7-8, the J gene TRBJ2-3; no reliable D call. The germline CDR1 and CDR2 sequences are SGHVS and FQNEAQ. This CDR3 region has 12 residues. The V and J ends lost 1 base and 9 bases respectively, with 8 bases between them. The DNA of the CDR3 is TGTGCCAGCAGCTTAGGAGACAAAACGCAGTATTTT. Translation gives CASSLGDKTQYF.

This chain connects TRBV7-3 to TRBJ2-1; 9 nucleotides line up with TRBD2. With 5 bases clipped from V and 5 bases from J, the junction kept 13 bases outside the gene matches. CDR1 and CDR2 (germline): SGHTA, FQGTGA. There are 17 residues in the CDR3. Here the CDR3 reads CASSHHPPSGVDNEQFF. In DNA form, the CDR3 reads TGTGCCAGCAGCCATCACCCCCCTAGCGGGGTGGACAATGAGCAGTTCTTC.

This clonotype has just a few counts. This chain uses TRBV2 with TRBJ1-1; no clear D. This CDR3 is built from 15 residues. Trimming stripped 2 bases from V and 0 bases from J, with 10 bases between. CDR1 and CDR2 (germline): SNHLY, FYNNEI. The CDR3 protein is CASSETGLLNTEAFF. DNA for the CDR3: TGTGCCAGCAGTGAAACCGGGTTATTGAACACTGAAGCTTTCTTT.

CDR3 nucleotides: TGTGCCACCCAACCCCGGGACAGTACAAATCAGCCCCAGCATTTT. Its translation: CATQPRDSTNQPQHF. The chain employs TRBV10-3 and TRBJ1-5; 7 positions match TRBD1. CDR3 length: 15 amino acids. The junction had 13 bases not matched to a gene; V was cut back by 10 bases and J by 4 bases. Germline loops: CDR1 ENHRY, CDR2 SYGVKD.

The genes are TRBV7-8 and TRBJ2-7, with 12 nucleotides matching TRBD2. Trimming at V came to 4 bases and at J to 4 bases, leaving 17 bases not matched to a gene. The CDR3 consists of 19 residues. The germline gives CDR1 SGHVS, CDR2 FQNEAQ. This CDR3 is CASSSSSGSPGLAGYEQYF. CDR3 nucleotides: TGTGCCAGCAGCTCCAGTTCAGGGAGTCCAGGACTAGCGGGATACGAGCAGTACTTC.

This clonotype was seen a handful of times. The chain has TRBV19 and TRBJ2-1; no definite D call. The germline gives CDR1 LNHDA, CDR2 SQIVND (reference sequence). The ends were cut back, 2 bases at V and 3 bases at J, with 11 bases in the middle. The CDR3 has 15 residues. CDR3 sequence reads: CASSISLAIYNEQFF. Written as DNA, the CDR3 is TGTGCCAGTAGTATATCATTAGCAATCTACAATGAGCAGTTCTTC.

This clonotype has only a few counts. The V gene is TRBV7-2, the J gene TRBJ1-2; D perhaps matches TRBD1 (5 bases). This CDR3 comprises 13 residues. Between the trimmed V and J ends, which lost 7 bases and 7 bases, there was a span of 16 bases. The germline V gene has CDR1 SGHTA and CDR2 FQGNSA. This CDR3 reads CASTWGPAIGYTF. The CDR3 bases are TGTGCCAGCACCTGGGGCCCGGCGATTGGCTACACCTTC. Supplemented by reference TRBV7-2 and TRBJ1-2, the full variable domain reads GAGVSQSPSNKVTEKGKDVELRCDPISGHTALYWYRQSLGQGLEFLIYFQGNSAPDKSGLPSDRFSAERTGGSVSTLTIQRTQQEDSAVYLCASTWGPAIGYTFGSGTRLTVV.

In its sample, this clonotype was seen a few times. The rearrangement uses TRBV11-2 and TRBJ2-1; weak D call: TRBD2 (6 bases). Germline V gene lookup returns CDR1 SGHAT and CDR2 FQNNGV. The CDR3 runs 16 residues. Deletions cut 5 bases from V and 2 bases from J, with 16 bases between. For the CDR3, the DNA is TGTGCCAGCAGCCTTAGAAGACAGCGGGCCTACAATGAGCAGTTCTTC. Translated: CASSLRRQRAYNEQFF. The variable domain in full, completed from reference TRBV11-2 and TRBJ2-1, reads EAGVAQSPRYKIIEKRQSVAFWCNPISGHATLYWYQQILGQGPKLLIQFQNNGVVDDSQLPKDRFSAERLKGVDSTLKIQPAKLEDSAVYLCASSLRRQRAYNEQFFGPGTRLTVL.

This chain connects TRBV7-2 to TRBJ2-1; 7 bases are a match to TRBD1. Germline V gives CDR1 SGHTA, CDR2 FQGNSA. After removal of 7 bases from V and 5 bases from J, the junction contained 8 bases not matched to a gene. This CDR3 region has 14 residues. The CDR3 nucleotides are TGTGCCAGCAACAGGGGATGGGGGCACAATGAGCAGTTCTTC. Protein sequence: CASNRGWGHNEQFF. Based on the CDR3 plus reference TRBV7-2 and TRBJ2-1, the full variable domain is GAGVSQSPSNKVTEKGKDVELRCDPISGHTALYWYRQSLGQGLEFLIYFQGNSAPDKSGLPSDRFSAERTGGSVSTLTIQRTQQEDSAVYLCASNRGWGHNEQFFGPGTRLTVL.

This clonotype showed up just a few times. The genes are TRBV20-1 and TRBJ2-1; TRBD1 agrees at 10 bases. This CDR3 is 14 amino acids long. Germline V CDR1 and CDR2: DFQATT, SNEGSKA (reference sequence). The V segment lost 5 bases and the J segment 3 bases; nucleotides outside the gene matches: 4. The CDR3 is CSAWDRGSYNEQFF. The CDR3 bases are TGCAGTGCTTGGGACAGGGGAAGCTACAATGAGCAGTTCTTC.

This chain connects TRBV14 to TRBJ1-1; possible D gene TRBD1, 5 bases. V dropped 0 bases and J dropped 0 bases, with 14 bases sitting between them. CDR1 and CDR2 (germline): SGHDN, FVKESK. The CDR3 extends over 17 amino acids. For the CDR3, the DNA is TGTGCCAGCAGCCAAGATAGCGGGGGGAGGGTGAACACTGAAGCTTTCTTT. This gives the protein CASSQDSGGRVNTEAFF.

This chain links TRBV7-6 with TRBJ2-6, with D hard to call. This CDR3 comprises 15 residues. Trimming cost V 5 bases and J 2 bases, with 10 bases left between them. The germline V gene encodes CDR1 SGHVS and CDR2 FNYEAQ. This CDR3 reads CASSPDGAGANVLTF. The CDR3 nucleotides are TGTGCCAGCAGCCCGGACGGAGCTGGGGCCAACGTCCTGACTTTC.

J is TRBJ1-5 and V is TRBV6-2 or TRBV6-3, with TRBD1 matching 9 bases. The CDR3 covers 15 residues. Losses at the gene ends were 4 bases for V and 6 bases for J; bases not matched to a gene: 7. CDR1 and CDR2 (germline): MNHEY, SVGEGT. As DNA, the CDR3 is TGTGCCAGCAGTTTGGACAGGGGTTATGGTCAGCCCCAGCATTTT. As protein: CASSLDRGYGQPQHF.

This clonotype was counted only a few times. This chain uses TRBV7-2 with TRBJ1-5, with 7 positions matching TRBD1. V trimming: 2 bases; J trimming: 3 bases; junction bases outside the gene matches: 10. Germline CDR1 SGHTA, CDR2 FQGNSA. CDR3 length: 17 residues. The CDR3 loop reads CASSLTGRTGFNQPQHF. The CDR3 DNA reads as TGTGCCAGCAGCTTAACGGGACGGACAGGATTCAATCAGCCCCAGCATTTT. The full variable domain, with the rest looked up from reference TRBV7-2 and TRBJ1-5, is GAGVSQSPSNKVTEKGKDVELRCDPISGHTALYWYRQSLGQGLEFLIYFQGNSAPDKSGLPSDRFSAERTGGSVSTLTIQRTQQEDSAVYLCASSLTGRTGFNQPQHFGDGTRLSIL.

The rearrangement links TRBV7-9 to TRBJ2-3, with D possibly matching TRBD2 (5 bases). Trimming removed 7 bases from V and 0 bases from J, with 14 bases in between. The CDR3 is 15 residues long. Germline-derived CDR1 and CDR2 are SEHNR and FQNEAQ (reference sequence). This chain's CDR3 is CASKEASPSTDTQYF. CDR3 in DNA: TGTGCCAGCAAGGAGGCCAGCCCTAGCACAGATACGCAGTATTTT.

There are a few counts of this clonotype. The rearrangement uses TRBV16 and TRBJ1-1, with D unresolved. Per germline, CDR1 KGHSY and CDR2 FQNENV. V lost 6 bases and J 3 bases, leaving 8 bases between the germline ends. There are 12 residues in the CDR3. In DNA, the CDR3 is TGTGCCAGCAGTCCCGGGTACACTGAAGCTTTCTTT. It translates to CASSPGYTEAFF.

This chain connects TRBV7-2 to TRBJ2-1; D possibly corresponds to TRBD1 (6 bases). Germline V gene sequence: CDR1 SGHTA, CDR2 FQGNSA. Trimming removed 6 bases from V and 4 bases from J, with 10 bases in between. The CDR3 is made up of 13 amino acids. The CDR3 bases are TGTGCCAGCAGTTACAGGGATTACAATGAGCAGTTCTTC. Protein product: CASSYRDYNEQFF.

The DNA of the CDR3 is TGTGCCAGCAGTTATGACGTCTTCAATCAGCCCCAGCATTTT. It is translated as CASSYDVFNQPQHF. The chain uses TRBV6-6 and TRBJ1-5; D gene ambiguous. Trimming pared 3 bases from V and 3 bases from J, leaving 9 bases between. CDR1 is MNHNY, CDR2 SVGAGI, per germline (reference sequence). The CDR3 has 14 residues.

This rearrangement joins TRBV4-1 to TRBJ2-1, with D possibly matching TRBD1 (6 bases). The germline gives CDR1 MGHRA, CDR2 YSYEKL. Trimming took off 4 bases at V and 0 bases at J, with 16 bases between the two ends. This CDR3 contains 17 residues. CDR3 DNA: TGCGCCAGCAGCCCCTTCCTGGACAGAAGCTCCTACAATGAGCAGTTCTTC. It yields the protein CASSPFLDRSSYNEQFF.

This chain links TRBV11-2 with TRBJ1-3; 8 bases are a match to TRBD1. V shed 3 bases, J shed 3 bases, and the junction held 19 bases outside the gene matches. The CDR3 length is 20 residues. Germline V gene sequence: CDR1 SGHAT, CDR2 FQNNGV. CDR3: CASSFAPGQVSERGGNTIYF. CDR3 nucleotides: TGTGCCAGCAGCTTTGCCCCGGGACAGGTATCGGAAAGAGGTGGAAACACCATATATTTT.

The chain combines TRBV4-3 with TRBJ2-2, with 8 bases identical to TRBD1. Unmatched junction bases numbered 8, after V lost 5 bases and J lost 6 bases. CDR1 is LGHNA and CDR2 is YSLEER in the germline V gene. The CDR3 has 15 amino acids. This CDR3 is CASSVQTGAAGELFF. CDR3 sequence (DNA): TGCGCCAGCAGCGTACAGACAGGGGCGGCCGGGGAGCTGTTTTTT.

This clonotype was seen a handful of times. The CDR3 nucleotides are TGTGCCAGCAGCCAAACACAGGGTTATAGCAATCAGCCCCAGCATTTT. Its translation is CASSQTQGYSNQPQHF. The chain uses TRBV12-3 or TRBV12-4 and TRBJ1-5, with a weak D call TRBD1 (6 bases). V shed 6 bases and J shed 0 bases, with 15 bases lying between them. The CDR3 runs 16 residues.

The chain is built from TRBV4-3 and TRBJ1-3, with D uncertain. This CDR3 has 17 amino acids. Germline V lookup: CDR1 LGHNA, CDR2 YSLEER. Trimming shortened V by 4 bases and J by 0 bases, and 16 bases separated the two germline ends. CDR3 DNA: TGCGCCAGCAGCCCCGGGCGGGCAGACTTCTCTGGAAACACCATATATTTT. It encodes CASSPGRADFSGNTIYF.

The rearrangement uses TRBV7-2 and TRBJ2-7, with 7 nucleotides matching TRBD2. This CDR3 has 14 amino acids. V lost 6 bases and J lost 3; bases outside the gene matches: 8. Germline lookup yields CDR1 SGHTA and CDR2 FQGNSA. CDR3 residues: CASRGGEDYYEQYF. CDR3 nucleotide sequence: TGTGCCAGCAGGGGAGGGGAAGATTACTACGAGCAGTACTTC.

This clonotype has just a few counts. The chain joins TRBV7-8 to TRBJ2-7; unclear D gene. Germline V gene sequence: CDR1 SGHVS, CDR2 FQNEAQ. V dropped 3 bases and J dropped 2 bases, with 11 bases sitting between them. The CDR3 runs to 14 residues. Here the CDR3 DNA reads TGTGCCAGCAGCTTTCGCTGGGGAACCTACGAGCAGTACTTC. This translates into CASSFRWGTYEQYF.

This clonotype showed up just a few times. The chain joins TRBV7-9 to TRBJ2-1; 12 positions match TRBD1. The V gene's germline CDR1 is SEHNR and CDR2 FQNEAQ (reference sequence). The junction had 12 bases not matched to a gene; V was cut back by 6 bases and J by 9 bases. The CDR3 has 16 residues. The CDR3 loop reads CASSLTGTGGYGEQFF. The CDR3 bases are TGTGCCAGCAGTTTGACCGGGACAGGGGGCTATGGTGAGCAGTTCTTC.

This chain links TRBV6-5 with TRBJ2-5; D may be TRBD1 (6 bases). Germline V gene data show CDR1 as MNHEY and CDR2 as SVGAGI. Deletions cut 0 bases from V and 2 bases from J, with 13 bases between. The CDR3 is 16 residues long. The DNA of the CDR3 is TGTGCCAGCAGTTACTCGACAGGTCTGTTACAAGAGACCCAGTACTTC. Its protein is CASSYSTGLLQETQYF.

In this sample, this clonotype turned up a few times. The CDR3 region has the DNA TGTGCCAGCAGACCCAGGACTAGCGGAAGTACCAATGAGCAGTTCTTC. This codes for CASRPRTSGSTNEQFF. V and J are TRBV6-1 and TRBJ2-1; the match to TRBD2 covers 10 bases. The CDR3 covers 16 residues. V trimming: 6 bases; J trimming: 6 bases; junction bases outside the gene matches: 11. Germline V gene sequence: CDR1 MNHNS, CDR2 SASEGT.

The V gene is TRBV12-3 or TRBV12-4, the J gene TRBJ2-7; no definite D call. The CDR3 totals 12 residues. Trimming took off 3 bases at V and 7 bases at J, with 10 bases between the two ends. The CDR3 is CASSFPSKEQYF. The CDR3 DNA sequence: TGTGCCAGCAGTTTTCCTTCGAAAGAGCAGTACTTC.